The present T cell receptor beta chain was sequenced within a study of blood T cell repertoires in COVID-19. Study overall: There were acute and convalescent COVID-19 samples, and they came from the United States, Italy and Spain. From T cells, B-cell-depleted T cells, or PBMCs came the material, which was cDNA or gDNA.

Original methodology: Estimates of nucleated cell counts were drawn from the amplification of reference gene primers. TCRdb keeps only in-frame clones here, not all; method: immunoSEQ multiplex PCR. V, J and clone size derive from that table, while D and trimming were established from the DNA sequence. The sample carries over 70,000 clones, around 83% recorded once. Patients of the Seattle cohort, enrolled during active infection, were followed longitudinally. The sequence was obtained from a man in his thirties or forties with COVID-19, enrolled during active disease. Material: peripheral blood.

CDR3 sequence: CASSLGYGGGTDTQYF. The CDR3 DNA reads TGTGCCAGCAGCTTAGGTTACGGAGGCGGCACAGATACGCAGTATTTT. The chain joins TRBV11-2 to TRBJ2-3; tentative D call: TRBD2 (5 bases). The V and J ends lost 1 base and 1 base respectively, with 12 bases between them. Germline values: CDR1 SGHAT, CDR2 FQNNGV. The CDR3 spans 16 residues.